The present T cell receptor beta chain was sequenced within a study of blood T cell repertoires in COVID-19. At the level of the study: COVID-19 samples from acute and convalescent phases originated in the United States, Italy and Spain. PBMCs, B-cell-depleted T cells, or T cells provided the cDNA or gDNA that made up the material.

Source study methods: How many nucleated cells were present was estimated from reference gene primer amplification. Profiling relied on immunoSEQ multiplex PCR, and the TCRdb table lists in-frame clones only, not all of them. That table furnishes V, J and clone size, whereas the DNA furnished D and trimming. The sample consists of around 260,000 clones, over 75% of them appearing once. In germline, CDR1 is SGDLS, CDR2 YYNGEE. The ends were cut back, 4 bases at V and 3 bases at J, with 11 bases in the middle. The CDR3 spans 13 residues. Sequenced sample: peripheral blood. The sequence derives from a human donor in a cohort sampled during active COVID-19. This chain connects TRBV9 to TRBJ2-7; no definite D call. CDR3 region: CASSPPTGYEQYF. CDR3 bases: TGTGCCAGCAGCCCCCCGACGGGCTACGAGCAGTACTTC. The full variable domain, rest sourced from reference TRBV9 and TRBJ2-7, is DSGVTQTPKHLITATGQRVTLRCSPRSGDLSVYWYQQSLDQGLQFLIQYYNGEERAKGNILERFSAQQFPDLHSELNLSSLELGDSALYFCASSPPTGYEQYFGPGTRLTVT.